The clone carrying this TCR beta chain came up many times. From the RT-PCR reads, TCRdb called clonotypes with MiXCR, one entry per CDR3 protein. The data contain roughly 940,000 distinct CDR3 sequences, 15% to 20% of them singletons. J gave up 6 bases and V 5 bases, and 4 bases lay outside the gene matches. CDR3 length: 13 amino acids. Germline CDR1 reads SQVTM; CDR2 reads ANQGSEA. This record belongs to a study of patients and donors after allogeneic stem cell transplantation. Sequenced material: blood, either unsorted or a sorted T cell fraction (not recorded which). This sequence originates from a human donor who was either an allogeneic HSCT recipient or a stem cell or donor lymphocyte infusion donor (not recorded which). It is not recorded whose cells these are; they may come from a transplant donor. V usage is TRBV29-1 and J usage is TRBJ2-1; TRBD1 matches at 10 bases. CDR3 sequence: CSVRQGAGNEQFF. CDR3 in DNA: TGCAGCGTTCGACAGGGGGCTGGCAATGAGCAGTTCTTC.